This T cell receptor beta chain appears in the sequencing data of a study of T cell repertoires in cytomegalovirus infection. Looking at the study overall: The authors used CMV epitopes that were HLA-C-restricted (recently identified) and HLA-B-restricted (well studied).

This clonotype has a single count. Its target is not known. Via MiXCR, TCRdb re-called the reads, giving one row per CDR3 protein. In the table there are some 800,000 distinct CDR3 sequences, approximately 32% of which are singletons. CDR1 SGHDT and CDR2 YYEEEE come from the germline V gene. This CDR3 is built from 15 residues. Trimming at V came to 4 bases and at J to 8 bases, leaving 11 bases not matched to a gene. The sequencing used cultured CD8+ T cells from PBMCs, collected from culture after CMV antigen stimulation. The clonotype comes from a human donor in good health (CMV status not recorded). Some clones in this sample may be carry-over from other donors' samples. V usage is TRBV5-6 and J usage is TRBJ1-2; 10 bases map to TRBD1. CDR3 nucleotide sequence: TGTGCCAGCAGCCCCGGGACAGGGGACCGGGGGGGCTACACCTTC. It translates to CASSPGTGDRGGYTF.